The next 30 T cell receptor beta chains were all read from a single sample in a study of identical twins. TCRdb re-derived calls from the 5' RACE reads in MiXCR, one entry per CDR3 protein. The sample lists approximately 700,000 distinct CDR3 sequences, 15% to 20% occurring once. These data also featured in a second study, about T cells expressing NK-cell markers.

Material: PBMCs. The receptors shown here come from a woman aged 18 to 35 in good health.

The CDR3 loop is CSARVGTAGGYTF. CDR3 DNA sequence: TGCAGTGCTAGAGTAGGGACAGCGGGAGGCTACACCTTC. This chain links TRBV20-1 with TRBJ1-2; 7 nucleotides line up with TRBD1. Trimming at V came to 1 base and at J to 8 bases, leaving 7 bases not matched to a gene. This CDR3 spans 13 amino acids. Looked up from germline, CDR1 is DFQATT and CDR2 is SNEGSKA (reference sequence).

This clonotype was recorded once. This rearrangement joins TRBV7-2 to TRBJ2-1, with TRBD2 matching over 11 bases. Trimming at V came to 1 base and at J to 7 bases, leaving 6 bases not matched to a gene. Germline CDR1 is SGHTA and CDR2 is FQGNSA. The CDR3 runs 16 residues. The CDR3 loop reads CASSLGTTSGSNEQFF. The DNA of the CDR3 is TGTGCCAGCAGCTTAGGCACTACTAGCGGGAGTAATGAGCAGTTCTTC.

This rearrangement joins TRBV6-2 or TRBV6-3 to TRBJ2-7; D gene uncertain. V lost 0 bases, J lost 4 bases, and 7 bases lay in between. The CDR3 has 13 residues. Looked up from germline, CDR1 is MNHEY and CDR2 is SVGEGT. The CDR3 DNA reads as TGTGCCAGCAGTTACTCCTCGTTTTACGAGCAGTACTTC. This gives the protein CASSYSSFYEQYF.

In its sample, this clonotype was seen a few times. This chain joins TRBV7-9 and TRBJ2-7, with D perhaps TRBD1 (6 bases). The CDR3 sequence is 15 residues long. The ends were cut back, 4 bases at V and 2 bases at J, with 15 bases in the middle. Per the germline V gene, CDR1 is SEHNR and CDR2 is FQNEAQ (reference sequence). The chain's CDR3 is CASSSGQLEAYEQYF. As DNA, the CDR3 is TGTGCCAGCAGCTCAGGACAGCTCGAGGCCTACGAGCAGTACTTC.

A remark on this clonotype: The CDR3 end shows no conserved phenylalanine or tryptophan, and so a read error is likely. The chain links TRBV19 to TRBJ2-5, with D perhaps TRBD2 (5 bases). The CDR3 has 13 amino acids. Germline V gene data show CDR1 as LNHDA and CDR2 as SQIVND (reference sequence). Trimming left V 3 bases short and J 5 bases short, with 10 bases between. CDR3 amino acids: CASSIGLWETQYL. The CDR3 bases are TGTGCCAGTAGTATCGGACTGTGGGAGACCCAGTACTTA.

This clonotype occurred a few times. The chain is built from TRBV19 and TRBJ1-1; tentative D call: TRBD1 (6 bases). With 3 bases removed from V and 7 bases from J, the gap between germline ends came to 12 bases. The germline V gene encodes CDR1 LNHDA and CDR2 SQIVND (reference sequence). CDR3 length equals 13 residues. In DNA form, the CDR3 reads TGTGCCAGTAGTATTAGGGGGGCTGGTGAAGCTTTCTTT. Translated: CASSIRGAGEAFF.

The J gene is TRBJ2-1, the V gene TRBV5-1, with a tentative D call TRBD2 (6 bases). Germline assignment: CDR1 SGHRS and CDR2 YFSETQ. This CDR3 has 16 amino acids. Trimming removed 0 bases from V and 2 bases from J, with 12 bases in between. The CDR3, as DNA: TGCGCCAGCAGCTTGGCAGGGAGGCCACCCTACAATGAGCAGTTCTTC. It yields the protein CASSLAGRPPYNEQFF.

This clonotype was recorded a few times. The CDR3, as DNA: TGCAGTCACAGGGCCTCAGGAGAGACCCAGTACTTC. Its translation: CSHRASGETQYF. The chain carries TRBV20-1 and TRBJ2-5, with a weak D call TRBD1 (6 bases). Germline V gene sequence: CDR1 DFQATT, CDR2 SNEGSKA (reference sequence). Trimming cost V 8 bases and J 4 bases, with 14 bases left between them. This CDR3 has 12 amino acids.

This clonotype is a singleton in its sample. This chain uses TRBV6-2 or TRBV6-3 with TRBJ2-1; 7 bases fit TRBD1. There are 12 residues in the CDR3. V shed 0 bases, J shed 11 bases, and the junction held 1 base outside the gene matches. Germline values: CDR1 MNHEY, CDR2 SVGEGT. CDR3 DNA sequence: TGTGCCAGCAGTTACTCAGGGGGCCAGCAGTTCTTC. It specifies CASSYSGGQQFF.

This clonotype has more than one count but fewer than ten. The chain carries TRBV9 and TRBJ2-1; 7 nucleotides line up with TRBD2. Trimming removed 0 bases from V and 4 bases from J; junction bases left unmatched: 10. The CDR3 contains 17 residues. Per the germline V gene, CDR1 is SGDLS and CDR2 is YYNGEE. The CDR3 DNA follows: TGTGCCAGCAGCGTAGACAAGGCGGGAGTACGGTACAATGAGCAGTTCTTC. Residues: CASSVDKAGVRYNEQFF.

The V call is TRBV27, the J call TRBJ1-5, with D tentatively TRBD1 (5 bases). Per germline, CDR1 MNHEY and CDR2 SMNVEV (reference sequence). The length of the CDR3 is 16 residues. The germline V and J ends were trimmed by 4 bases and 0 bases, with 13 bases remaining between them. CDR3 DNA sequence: TGTGCCAGCAGTTGGTCGGGGCGGAATAGCAATCAGCCCCAGCATTTT. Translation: CASSWSGRNSNQPQHF.

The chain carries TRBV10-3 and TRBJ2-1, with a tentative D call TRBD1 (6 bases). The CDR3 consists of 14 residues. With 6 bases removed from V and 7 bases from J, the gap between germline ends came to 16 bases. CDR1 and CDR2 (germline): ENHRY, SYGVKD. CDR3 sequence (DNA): TGTGCCATCAGGGGGACAAAAGTCTCGAATGAGCAGTTCTTC. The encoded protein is CAIRGTKVSNEQFF.

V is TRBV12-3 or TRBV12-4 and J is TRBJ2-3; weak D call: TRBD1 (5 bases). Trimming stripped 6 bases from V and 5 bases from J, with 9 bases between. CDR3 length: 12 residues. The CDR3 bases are TGTGCCAGCAGGTATGACAGAGATACGCAGTATTTT. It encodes CASRYDRDTQYF.

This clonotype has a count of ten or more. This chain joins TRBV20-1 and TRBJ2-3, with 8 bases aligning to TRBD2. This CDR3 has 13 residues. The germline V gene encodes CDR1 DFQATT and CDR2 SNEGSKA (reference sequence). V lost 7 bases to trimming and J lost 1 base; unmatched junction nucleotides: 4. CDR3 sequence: CSERGTGTDTQYF. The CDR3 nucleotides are TGCAGTGAGCGGGGGACTGGCACAGATACGCAGTATTTT.

DNA of the CDR3: TGCGCTTCCACAATAGGCAGCGGGAGAGAATCAGATACGCAGTATTTT. Encoded protein: CASTIGSGRESDTQYF. The rearrangement uses TRBV5-1 and TRBJ2-3, with 8 bases aligning to TRBD2. This CDR3 is 16 amino acids long. The germline V gene has CDR1 SGHRS and CDR2 YFSETQ.

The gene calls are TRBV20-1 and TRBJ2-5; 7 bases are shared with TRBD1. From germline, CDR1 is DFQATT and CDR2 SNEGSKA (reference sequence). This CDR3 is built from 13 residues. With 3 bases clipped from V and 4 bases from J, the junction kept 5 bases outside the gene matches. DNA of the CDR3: TGCAGTGCTAGGAGAGGGGGCCCAGAGACCCAGTACTTC. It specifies CSARRGGPETQYF.

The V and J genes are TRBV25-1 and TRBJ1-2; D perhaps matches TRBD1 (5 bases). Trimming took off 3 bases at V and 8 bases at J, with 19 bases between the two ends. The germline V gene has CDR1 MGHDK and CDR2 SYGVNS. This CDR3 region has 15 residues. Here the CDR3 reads CASSDAGTLVGGYTF. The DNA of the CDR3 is TGTGCCAGCAGTGATGCCGGGACGCTGGTTGGCGGCTACACCTTC.

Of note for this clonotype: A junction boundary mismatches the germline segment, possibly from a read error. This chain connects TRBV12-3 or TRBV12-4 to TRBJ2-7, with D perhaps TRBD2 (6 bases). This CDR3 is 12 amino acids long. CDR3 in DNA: TGTGCCAGCAGTTTCAAGGGAGGAGGGCAGGACTTC. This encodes CASSFKGGGQDF.

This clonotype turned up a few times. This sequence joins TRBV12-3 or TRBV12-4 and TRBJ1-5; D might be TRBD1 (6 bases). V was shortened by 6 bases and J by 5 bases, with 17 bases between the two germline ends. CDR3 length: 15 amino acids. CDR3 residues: CASSLQGGVYQPQHF. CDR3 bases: TGTGCCAGCAGCCTCCAAGGGGGTGTTTATCAGCCCCAGCATTTT.

The CDR3 loop is CSVMDIATNEKLFF. The CDR3 DNA sequence: TGCAGCGTAATGGACATCGCAACTAATGAAAAACTGTTTTTT. The chain couples TRBV29-1 to TRBJ1-4, with a tentative D call TRBD1 (5 bases). CDR1 and CDR2 from the germline V gene are SQVTM and ANQGSEA. V gave up 6 bases and J gave up 0 bases, with 11 bases separating them. The CDR3 has 14 amino acids. Supplemented by reference TRBV29-1 and TRBJ1-4, the full variable domain reads SAVISQKPSRDICQRGTSLTIQCQVDSQVTMMFWYRQQPGQSLTLIATANQGSEATYESGFVIDKFPISRPNLTFSTLTVSNMSPEDSSIYLCSVMDIATNEKLFFGSGTQLSVL.

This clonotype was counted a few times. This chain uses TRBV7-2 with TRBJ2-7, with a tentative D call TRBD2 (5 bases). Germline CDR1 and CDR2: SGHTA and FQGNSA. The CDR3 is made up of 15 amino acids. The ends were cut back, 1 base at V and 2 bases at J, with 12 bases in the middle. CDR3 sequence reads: CASSLEGADTYEQYF. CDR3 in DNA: TGTGCCAGCAGCTTAGAAGGAGCGGATACCTACGAGCAGTACTTC.

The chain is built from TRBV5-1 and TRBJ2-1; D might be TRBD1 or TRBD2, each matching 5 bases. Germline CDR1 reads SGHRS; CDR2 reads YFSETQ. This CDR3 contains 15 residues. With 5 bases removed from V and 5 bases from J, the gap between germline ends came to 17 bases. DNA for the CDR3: TGCGCCAGCAGTAGCGACGGGGCGGGTGACAATGAGCAGTTCTTC. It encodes CASSSDGAGDNEQFF.

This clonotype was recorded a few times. CDR3 sequence reads: CASSPWGAQEKLFF. The CDR3 DNA sequence: TGTGCCAGCAGTCCTTGGGGGGCGCAGGAAAAACTGTTTTTT. This rearrangement joins TRBV12-3 or TRBV12-4 to TRBJ1-4, with D possibly matching TRBD1 (6 bases). Trimming took off 5 bases at V and 8 bases at J, with 15 bases between the two ends. The CDR3 covers 14 residues.

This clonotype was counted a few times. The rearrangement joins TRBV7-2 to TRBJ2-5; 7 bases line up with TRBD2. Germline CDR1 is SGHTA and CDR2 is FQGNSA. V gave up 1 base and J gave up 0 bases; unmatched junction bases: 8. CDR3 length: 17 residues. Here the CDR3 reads CASSLGLQGGYQETQYF. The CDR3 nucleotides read TGTGCCAGCAGCTTAGGGCTCCAGGGAGGGTACCAAGAGACCCAGTACTTC. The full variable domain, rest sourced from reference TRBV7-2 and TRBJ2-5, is GAGVSQSPSNKVTEKGKDVELRCDPISGHTALYWYRQSLGQGLEFLIYFQGNSAPDKSGLPSDRFSAERTGGSVSTLTIQRTQQEDSAVYLCASSLGLQGGYQETQYFGPGTRLLVL.

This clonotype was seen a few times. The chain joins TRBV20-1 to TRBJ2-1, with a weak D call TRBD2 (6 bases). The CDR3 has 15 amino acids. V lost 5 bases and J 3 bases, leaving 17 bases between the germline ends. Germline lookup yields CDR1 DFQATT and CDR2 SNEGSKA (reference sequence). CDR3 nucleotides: TGCAGTGCTCGGTGGGCGGGACTGGGCTACAATGAGCAGTTCTTC. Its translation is CSARWAGLGYNEQFF.

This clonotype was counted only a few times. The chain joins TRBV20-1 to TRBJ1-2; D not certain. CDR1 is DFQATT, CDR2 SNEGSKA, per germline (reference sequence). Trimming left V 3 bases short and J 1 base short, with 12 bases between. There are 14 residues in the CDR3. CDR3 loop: CSASFPGHNYGYTF. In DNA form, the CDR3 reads TGCAGTGCTAGTTTTCCAGGCCATAACTATGGCTACACCTTC.

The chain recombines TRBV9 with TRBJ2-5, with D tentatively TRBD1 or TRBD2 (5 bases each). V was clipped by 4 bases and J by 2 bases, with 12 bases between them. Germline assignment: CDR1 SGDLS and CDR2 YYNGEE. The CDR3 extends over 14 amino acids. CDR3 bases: TGTGCCAGCAGCATGTGGGGGAATCAAGAGACCCAGTACTTC. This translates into CASSMWGNQETQYF.

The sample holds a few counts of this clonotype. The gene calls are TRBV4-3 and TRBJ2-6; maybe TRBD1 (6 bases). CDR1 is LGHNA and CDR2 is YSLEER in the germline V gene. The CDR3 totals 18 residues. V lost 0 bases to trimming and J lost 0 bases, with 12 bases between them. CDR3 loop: CASSQEDSFFSGANVLTF. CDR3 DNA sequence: TGCGCCAGCAGCCAAGAGGACAGCTTCTTCTCTGGGGCCAACGTCCTGACTTTC.

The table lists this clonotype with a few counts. The CDR3 loop reads CASSLGTSRETQYF. CDR3 DNA: TGTGCCAGCAGCTTAGGGACTAGCCGGGAGACCCAGTACTTC. V and J are TRBV11-2 and TRBJ2-5; 8 bases line up with TRBD2. This CDR3 has 14 residues. Losses at the gene ends were 1 base for V and 5 bases for J; bases not matched to a gene: 3. The germline V gene encodes CDR1 SGHAT and CDR2 FQNNGV.

CDR3 amino acids: CAWKTGQFYEQYF. CDR3 DNA: TGTGCCTGGAAAACTGGACAGTTCTACGAGCAGTACTTC. V usage is TRBV30 and J usage is TRBJ2-7; weak D call: TRBD1 (6 bases). V lost 4 bases and J lost 3, with 13 bases in between. This CDR3 is built from 13 residues. Per germline, CDR1 GTSNPN and CDR2 SVGIG (reference sequence).